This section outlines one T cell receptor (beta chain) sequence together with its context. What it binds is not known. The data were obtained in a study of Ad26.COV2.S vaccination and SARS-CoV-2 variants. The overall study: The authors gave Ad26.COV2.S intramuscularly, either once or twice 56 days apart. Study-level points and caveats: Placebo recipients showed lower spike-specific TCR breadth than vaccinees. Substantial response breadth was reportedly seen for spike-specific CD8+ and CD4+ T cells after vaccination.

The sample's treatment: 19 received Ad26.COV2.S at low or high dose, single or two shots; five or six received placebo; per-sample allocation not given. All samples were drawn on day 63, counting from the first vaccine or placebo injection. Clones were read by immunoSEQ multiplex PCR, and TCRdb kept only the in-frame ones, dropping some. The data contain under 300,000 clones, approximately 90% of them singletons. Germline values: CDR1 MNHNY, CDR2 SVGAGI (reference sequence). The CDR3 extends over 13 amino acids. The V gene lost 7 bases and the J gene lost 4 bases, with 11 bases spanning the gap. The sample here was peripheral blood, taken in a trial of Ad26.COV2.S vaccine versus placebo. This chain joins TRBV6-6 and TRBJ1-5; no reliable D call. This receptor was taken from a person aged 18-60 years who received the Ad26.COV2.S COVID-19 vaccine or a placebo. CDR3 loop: CASTLAGNQPQHF. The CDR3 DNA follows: TGTGCCAGCACTCTGGCGGGGAATCAGCCCCAGCATTTT.